The clone carrying this T cell receptor beta chain has only one observation. Germline V gene lookup returns CDR1 MDHEN and CDR2 SYDVKM. The CDR3 has 15 amino acids. V was pared by 2 bases and J by 2 bases, with 3 bases of the junction left unmatched. The sample comes from a study of graft-versus-host responses after intestinal transplantation. Sequencing was performed with immunoSEQ multiplex PCR; in TCRdb, only in-frame clones are kept and a portion is missing. The table has roughly 9,900 clones, approximately 94% seen once. The J gene is TRBJ2-3, the V gene TRBV28; 8 bases agree with TRBD2. The clonotype was recovered from a human patient who received an intestinal transplant, so some T cells may come from the graft donor. This material consisted of PBMCs, taken 8 days after intestinal transplant. The DNA for the CDR3 is TGTGCCAGCAGTTTAACTAGCGGATACACAGATACGCAGTATTTT. This codes for CASSLTSGYTDTQYF.